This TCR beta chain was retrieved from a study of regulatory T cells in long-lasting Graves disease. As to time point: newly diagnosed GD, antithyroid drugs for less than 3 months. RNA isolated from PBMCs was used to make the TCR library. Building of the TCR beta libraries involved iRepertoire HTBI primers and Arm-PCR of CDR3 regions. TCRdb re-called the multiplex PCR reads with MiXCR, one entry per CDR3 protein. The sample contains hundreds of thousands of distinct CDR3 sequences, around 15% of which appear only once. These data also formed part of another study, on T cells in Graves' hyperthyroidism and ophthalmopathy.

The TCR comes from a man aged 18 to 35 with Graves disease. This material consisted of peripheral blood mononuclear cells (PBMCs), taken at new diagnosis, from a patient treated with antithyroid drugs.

CDR3 residues: CASSERAGQGARPSYEQYF. For the CDR3, the DNA is TGCGCCAGCAGTGAGAGGGCGGGACAGGGGGCCAGGCCCTCCTACGAGCAGTACTTC. The chain combines TRBV10-1 with TRBJ2-7; 12 bases are shared with TRBD1. The CDR3 length is 19 residues. CDR1 WNHNN and CDR2 SYGVQD come from the germline V gene (reference sequence). The V gene end was trimmed by 2 bases and the J gene end by 0 bases; junction bases not matched to a gene: 11.